One sample yielded the 25 T cell receptor beta chains listed below, sequenced in a study of vaccination effects on CD4 cells after COVID-19. Antigen-specific CD4+ T cells were first expanded with viral peptide pools by the ViraFEST assay and only then sequenced. Upon completion of around eleven days in culture, CD4+ T cells were isolated. Neither prior SARS-CoV-2 infection nor positive nucleocapsid antibodies were present in the vaccine recipients. Antigens of these TCRs are unknown. Only in-frame clones appear in the TCRdb table, and some are missing; sequencing was by immunoSEQ multiplex PCR. Of roughly 41,000 clones in the sample, about 70% are singletons; the top ten hold more than 12%. The sequenced sample was CD4+ T cells from PBMCs cultured with HCoV-OC43 spike peptides, obtained before COVID-19 vaccination. Subset given: HCoV-OC43 spike overlapping peptide pool stimulation. The receptors derive from a human donor who received a COVID-19 vaccine.

V gene TRBV27 combines with J gene TRBJ1-2; the match to TRBD1 covers 9 bases. V dropped 5 bases and J dropped 5; count of bases not matched to a gene: 0. The CDR3 sequence is 12 residues long. CDR1 is MNHEY and CDR2 is SMNVEV in the germline V gene (reference sequence). The CDR3 here is CASSGQGYGYTF. The CDR3 bases are TGTGCCAGCAGTGGACAGGGGTATGGCTACACCTTC.

The J gene is TRBJ1-1, the V gene TRBV6-4, with 8 positions matching TRBD1. The J segment lost 4 bases and the V segment lost 3 bases, leaving 4 bases of the junction unmatched. In germline, CDR1 is MRHNA, CDR2 SNTAGT. The CDR3 runs 14 residues. The DNA for the CDR3 is TGTGCCAGCAGTGAACAGGGGGGTAGCACTGAAGCTTTCTTT. Residues: CASSEQGGSTEAFF.

The chain carries TRBV5-1 and TRBJ1-2; no firm D call. The germline V gene encodes CDR1 SGHRS and CDR2 YFSETQ. V shed 2 bases and J shed 6 bases, with 11 bases lying between them. The CDR3 is 13 amino acids. CDR3 DNA: TGCGCCAGCAGCTTTGAGGGTTTCAATGGCTACACCTTC. Translation: CASSFEGFNGYTF.

The chain uses TRBV11-2 and TRBJ2-1; TRBD2 might be the D (6 bases). CDR3 size: 18 residues. Trimming pared 1 base from V and 7 bases from J, leaving 23 bases between. Germline loops: CDR1 SGHAT, CDR2 FQNNGV. CDR3 coding DNA: TGTGCCAGCAGCTTAGGCTCCCTTTTTAAACTAGCCGAAAATGAGCAGTTCTTC. This gives the protein CASSLGSLFKLAENEQFF.

This chain links TRBV6-4 with TRBJ2-2; D is unresolved. Trimming cost V 0 bases and J 5 bases, with 4 bases left between them. The V gene's germline CDR1 is MRHNA and CDR2 SNTAGT. There are 13 residues in the CDR3. The CDR3 region has the DNA TGTGCCAGCAGTGACTCGACAACCGGGGAGCTGTTTTTT. It translates to CASSDSTTGELFF.

The chain joins TRBV6-5 to TRBJ2-2; a weak D match, TRBD1 (6 bases). Trimming removed 6 bases from V and 6 bases from J, with 17 bases in between. Germline lookup yields CDR1 MNHEY and CDR2 SVGAGI. The CDR3 is made up of 15 amino acids. The CDR3 sequence: CASSRSETGSGELFF. The CDR3 DNA reads as TGTGCCAGCAGCCGGTCGGAGACAGGCTCCGGGGAGCTGTTTTTT.

The chain combines TRBV4-1 with TRBJ2-2; D ambiguous. Trimming left V 0 bases short and J 3 bases short, with 8 bases between. Germline V gene sequence: CDR1 MGHRA, CDR2 YSYEKL. This CDR3 has 15 amino acids. In DNA form, the CDR3 reads TGCGCCAGCAGCCAAGATCGCCTCTACACCGGGGAGCTGTTTTTT. It is translated as CASSQDRLYTGELFF.

The chain joins TRBV3-1 (or the pseudogene TRBV3-2) to TRBJ2-2, with TRBD2 identical over 10 bases. V lost 0 bases, J lost 6 bases, and 10 bases stayed unmatched. The CDR3 spans 18 residues. Germline lookup yields CDR1 LGHDT and CDR2 YNNKEL (reference sequence). CDR3 DNA: TGTGCCAGCAGCCAAGATTGGCCTAGCGGGGGAGGTGCCGGGGAGCTGTTTTTT. Its protein product is CASSQDWPSGGGAGELFF.

The rearrangement joins TRBV29-1 to TRBJ1-3; D may be TRBD1 (5 bases). Germline V gene data show CDR1 as SQVTM and CDR2 as ANQGSEA. V was cut by 4 bases and J by 4 bases, with 11 bases left in between. The CDR3 loop spans 13 amino acids. The CDR3 region has the DNA TGCAGCGTTGGATCGGGGGTCGGAAACACCATATATTTT. This translates into CSVGSGVGNTIYF. The full variable domain, in which reference TRBV29-1 and TRBJ1-3 provide the parts outside the CDR3, is SAVISQKPSRDICQRGTSLTIQCQVDSQVTMMFWYRQQPGQSLTLIATANQGSEATYESGFVIDKFPISRPNLTFSTLTVSNMSPEDSSIYLCSVGSGVGNTIYFGEGSWLTVV.

This clone was seen a handful of times. No DNA is shown, since the ends of the CDR3 on it are uncertain; the CDR3 is the one TCRdb lists. The chain employs TRBV6-2 or TRBV6-3 and TRBJ1-2. Counting both end residues, the CDR3 totals 13 amino acids. Germline V gene sequence: CDR1 MNHEY, CDR2 SVGEGT. The CDR3 loop reads CASSSSVNYGYTF.

This clone was counted only a few times. The gene calls are TRBV5-5 and TRBJ1-5, with a weak D call TRBD1 (5 bases). The CDR3 runs to 14 residues. V lost 2 bases and J 3 bases, leaving 9 bases between the germline ends. Germline values: CDR1 SGHKS, CDR2 YYEKEE (reference sequence). In nucleotides, the CDR3 is TGTGCCAGCAGCTTAGGGGTAAACAATCAGCCCCAGCATTTT. The encoded protein is CASSLGVNNQPQHF. Full variable domain (missing parts from reference TRBV5-5 and TRBJ1-5): DAGVTQSPTHLIKTRGQQVTLRCSPISGHKSVSWYQQVLGQGPQFIFQYYEKEERGRGNFPDRFSARQFPNYSSELNVNALLLGDSALYLCASSLGVNNQPQHFGDGTRLSIL.

The rearrangement joins TRBV19 to TRBJ1-2; D possibly corresponds to TRBD1 (6 bases). CDR3 length: 16 amino acids. V was shortened by 5 bases and J by 0 bases, with 16 bases between the two germline ends. Germline V gene sequence: CDR1 LNHDA, CDR2 SQIVND (reference sequence). This chain's CDR3 is CASSGPGRGTNYGYTF. Written as DNA, the CDR3 is TGTGCCAGTAGTGGGCCCGGAAGGGGGACTAACTATGGCTACACCTTC.

This sequence joins TRBV9 and TRBJ2-7, with D perhaps TRBD1 or TRBD2 (5 bases each). This CDR3 spans 17 amino acids. V dropped 0 bases and J dropped 7 bases, with 23 bases sitting between them. Per the germline V gene, CDR1 is SGDLS and CDR2 is YYNGEE. Here the CDR3 DNA reads TGTGCCAGCAGCGTAGCTACCGGGACGGTGGCTCAGGGTGAGCAGTACTTC. It is translated as CASSVATGTVAQGEQYF.

This clone is categorized as medium-sized. The CDR3 nucleotides are TGTGCCAGCAGTCCTAGCGGGCTGGGTGAGCAGTACTTC. Translation gives CASSPSGLGEQYF. The chain links TRBV12-3 or TRBV12-4 to TRBJ2-7; 8 bases map to TRBD2. The length of the CDR3 is 13 residues. After removal of 5 bases from V and 7 bases from J, the junction contained 7 bases not matched to a gene.

This clone was found a few times. The chain couples TRBV5-1 to TRBJ1-4; 7 bases are a match to TRBD1. Germline CDR1 and CDR2: SGHRS and YFSETQ. The CDR3 contains 14 residues. The junction had 3 bases not matched to a gene; V was cut back by 4 bases and J by 3 bases. The CDR3 nucleotides are TGCGCCAGCAGCCCGGGGACAGCTAATGAAAAACTGTTTTTT. It is translated as CASSPGTANEKLFF.

The V and J genes are TRBV11-2 and TRBJ2-1; the match to TRBD2 covers 11 bases. The germline gives CDR1 SGHAT, CDR2 FQNNGV. This CDR3 is 16 amino acids long. J gave up 4 bases and V 5 bases, and 7 bases lay outside the gene matches. The chain's CDR3 is CASSLSGRALYNEQFF. The CDR3 bases are TGTGCCAGCAGCCTTAGCGGGAGGGCCCTATACAATGAGCAGTTCTTC. The complete variable domain, with remaining parts taken from reference TRBV11-2 and TRBJ2-1, reads EAGVAQSPRYKIIEKRQSVAFWCNPISGHATLYWYQQILGQGPKLLIQFQNNGVVDDSQLPKDRFSAERLKGVDSTLKIQPAKLEDSAVYLCASSLSGRALYNEQFFGPGTRLTVL.

This clone came up a few times. This chain joins TRBV6-6 and TRBJ2-1; perhaps TRBD1 as D (6 bases). This CDR3 contains 15 residues. Germline V CDR1 and CDR2: MNHNY, SVGAGI (reference sequence). V lost 2 bases, J lost 1 base, and 9 bases lay in between. CDR3 in DNA: TGTGCCAGCAGTTACGAACAGGGTTCCTACAATGAGCAGTTCTTC. It translates to CASSYEQGSYNEQFF.

This chain joins TRBV19 and TRBJ2-7, with D hard to call. V was pared by 6 bases and J by 1 base, with 13 bases between. This CDR3 spans 14 amino acids. The germline V gene encodes CDR1 LNHDA and CDR2 SQIVND (reference sequence). The CDR3 here is CASRSGSESYEQYF. In DNA, the CDR3 is TGTGCCAGTAGATCCGGCTCGGAGTCCTACGAGCAGTACTTC.

The chain combines TRBV30 with TRBJ1-1; TRBD1 is a possible D gene (5 bases). Trimming took 5 bases from V and 5 from J, leaving 9 bases between them. Germline loops: CDR1 GTSNPN, CDR2 SVGIG (reference sequence). The CDR3 sequence is 11 residues long. This CDR3 is CAWGGDTEAFF. The CDR3 DNA sequence: TGTGCCTGGGGGGGGGATACTGAAGCTTTCTTT.

This chain links TRBV29-1 with TRBJ2-7; 10 bases fit TRBD2. The CDR3 has 17 residues. Germline assignment: CDR1 SQVTM and CDR2 ANQGSEA. The trim removed 1 base at V and 2 bases at J, leaving 11 bases unmatched. The CDR3 region has the DNA TGCAGCGTTGAAGGCGTTTGGGAAACTAGCGGGACCTACGAGCAGTACTTC. Translating gives CSVEGVWETSGTYEQYF.

The rearrangement links TRBV29-1 to TRBJ1-2, with 8 nucleotides matching TRBD1. Germline loops: CDR1 SQVTM, CDR2 ANQGSEA. The CDR3 consists of 13 residues. Losses at the gene ends were 5 bases for V and 8 bases for J; bases not matched to a gene: 10. In nucleotides, the CDR3 is TGCAGCGTTCTGGGACAGGATCATATGGGCTACACCTTC. The encoded protein is CSVLGQDHMGYTF.

The gene calls are TRBV24-1 and TRBJ2-1; the match to TRBD1 covers 12 bases. This CDR3 contains 16 residues. Germline CDR1 is KGHDR and CDR2 is SFDVKD. The V gene end was trimmed by 4 bases and the J gene end by 6 bases; junction bases not matched to a gene: 6. The chain's CDR3 is CATSETGTGGFNEQFF. CDR3 nucleotide sequence: TGTGCCACCAGTGAAACCGGGACAGGGGGCTTCAATGAGCAGTTCTTC.

This rearrangement joins TRBV24-1 to TRBJ2-1, with a tentative D call TRBD2 (6 bases). CDR1 is KGHDR and CDR2 is SFDVKD in the germline V gene. The V gene lost 2 bases and the J gene lost 4 bases, with 14 bases spanning the gap. There are 16 residues in the CDR3. The CDR3 DNA is TGTGCCACCAGTGATTCGCGGGGTGGGAAGTACAATGAGCAGTTCTTC. Translation gives CATSDSRGGKYNEQFF.

This clone was seen just once. This sequence joins TRBV6-2 or TRBV6-3 and TRBJ1-2; TRBD1 matches at 8 bases. V gave up 6 bases and J gave up 6 bases; unmatched junction bases: 9. The CDR3 loop spans 14 amino acids. Germline CDR1 and CDR2: MNHEY and SVGEGT. Written as DNA, the CDR3 is TGTGCCAGCAGCAACTCCGGACAGGGTCATGGCTACACCTTC. This encodes CASSNSGQGHGYTF.

The rearrangement uses TRBV6-5 and TRBJ1-1; weak D call: TRBD1 (5 bases). V dropped 8 bases and J dropped 0 bases, with 13 bases sitting between them. Germline V gene data show CDR1 as MNHEY and CDR2 as SVGAGI. The length of the CDR3 is 14 residues. For the CDR3, the DNA is TGTGCCAGCCGGGGCCCAAATTTGAACACTGAAGCTTTCTTT. Translating it yields CASRGPNLNTEAFF.